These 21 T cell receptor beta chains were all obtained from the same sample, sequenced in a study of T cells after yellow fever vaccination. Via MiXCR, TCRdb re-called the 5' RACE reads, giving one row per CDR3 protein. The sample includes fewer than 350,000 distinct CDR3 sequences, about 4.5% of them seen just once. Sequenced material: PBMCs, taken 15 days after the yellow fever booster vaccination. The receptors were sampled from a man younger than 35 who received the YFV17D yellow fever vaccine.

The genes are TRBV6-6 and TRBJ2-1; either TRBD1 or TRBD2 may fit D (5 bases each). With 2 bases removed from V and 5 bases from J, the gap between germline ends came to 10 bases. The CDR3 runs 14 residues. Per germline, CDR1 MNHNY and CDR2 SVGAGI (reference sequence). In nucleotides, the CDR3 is TGTGCCAGCAGTTACCCAGGGAGCCACAATGAGCAGTTCTTC. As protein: CASSYPGSHNEQFF.

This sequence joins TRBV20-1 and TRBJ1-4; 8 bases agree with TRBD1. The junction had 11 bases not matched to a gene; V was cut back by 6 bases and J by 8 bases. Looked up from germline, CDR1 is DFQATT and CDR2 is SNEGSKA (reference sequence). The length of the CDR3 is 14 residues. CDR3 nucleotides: TGCAGTGCCCCCCGGACAGGGTCGTTCGAAAAACTGTTTTTT. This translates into CSAPRTGSFEKLFF.

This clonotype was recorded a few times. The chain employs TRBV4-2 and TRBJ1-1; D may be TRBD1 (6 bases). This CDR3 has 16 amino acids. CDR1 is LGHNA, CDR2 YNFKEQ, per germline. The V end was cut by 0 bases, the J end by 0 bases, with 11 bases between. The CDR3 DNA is TGTGCCAGCAGCCAAGAGCAGGGGCCCATGAACACTGAAGCTTTCTTT. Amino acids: CASSQEQGPMNTEAFF.

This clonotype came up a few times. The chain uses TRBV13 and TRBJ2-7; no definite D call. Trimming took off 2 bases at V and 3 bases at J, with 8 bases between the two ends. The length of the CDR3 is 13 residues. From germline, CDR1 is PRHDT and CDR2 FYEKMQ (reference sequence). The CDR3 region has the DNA TGTGCCAGCAGCTTACGCTCCCGCTACGAGCAGTACTTC. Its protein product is CASSLRSRYEQYF.

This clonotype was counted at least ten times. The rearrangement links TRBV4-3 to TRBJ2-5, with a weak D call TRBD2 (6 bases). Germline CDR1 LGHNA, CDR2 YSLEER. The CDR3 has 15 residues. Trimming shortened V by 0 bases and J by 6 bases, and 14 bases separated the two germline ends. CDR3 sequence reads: CASSQETSGRQTQYF. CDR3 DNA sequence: TGCGCCAGCAGCCAAGAGACCAGCGGGCGCCAGACCCAGTACTTC.

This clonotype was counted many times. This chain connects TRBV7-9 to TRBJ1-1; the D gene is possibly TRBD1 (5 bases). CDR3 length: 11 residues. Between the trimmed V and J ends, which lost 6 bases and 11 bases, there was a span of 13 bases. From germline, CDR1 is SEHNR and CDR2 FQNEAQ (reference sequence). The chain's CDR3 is CASSRTQEAFF. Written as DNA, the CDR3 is TGTGCCAGCAGTCGAACACAGGAGGCTTTCTTT.

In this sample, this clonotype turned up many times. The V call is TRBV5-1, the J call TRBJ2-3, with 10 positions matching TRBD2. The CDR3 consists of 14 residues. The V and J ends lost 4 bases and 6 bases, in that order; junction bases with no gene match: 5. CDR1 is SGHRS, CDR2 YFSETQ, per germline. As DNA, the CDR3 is TGCGCCAGCAGCGCCCCGACTAGCGGGGATACGCAGTATTTT. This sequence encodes CASSAPTSGDTQYF.

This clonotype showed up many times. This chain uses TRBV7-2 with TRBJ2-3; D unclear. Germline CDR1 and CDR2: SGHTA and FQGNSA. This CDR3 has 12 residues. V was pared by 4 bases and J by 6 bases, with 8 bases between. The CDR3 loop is CASSSPTDTQYF. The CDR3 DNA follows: TGTGCCAGCAGCTCTCCGACCGATACGCAGTATTTT.

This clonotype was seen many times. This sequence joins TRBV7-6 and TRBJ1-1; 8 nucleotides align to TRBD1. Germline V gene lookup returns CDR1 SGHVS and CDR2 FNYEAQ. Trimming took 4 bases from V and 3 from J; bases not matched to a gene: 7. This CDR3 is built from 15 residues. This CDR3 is CASSSDRGIYTEAFF. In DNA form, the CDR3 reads TGTGCCAGCAGCTCAGACAGGGGAATTTACACTGAAGCTTTCTTT.

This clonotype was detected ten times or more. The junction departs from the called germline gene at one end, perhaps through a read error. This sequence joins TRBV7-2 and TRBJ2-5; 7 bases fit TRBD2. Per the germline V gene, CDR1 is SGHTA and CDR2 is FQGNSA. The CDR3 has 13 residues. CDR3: CASSPTQSSGPHF. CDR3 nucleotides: TGTGCCAGCAGCCCAACCCAATCTAGCGGTCCCCACTTC.

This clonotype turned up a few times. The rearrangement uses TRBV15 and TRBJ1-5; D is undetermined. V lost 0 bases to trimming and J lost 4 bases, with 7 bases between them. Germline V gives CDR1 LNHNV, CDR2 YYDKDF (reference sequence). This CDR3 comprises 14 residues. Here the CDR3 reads CATSRDQGNQPQHF. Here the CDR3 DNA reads TGTGCCACCAGCAGAGATCAAGGTAATCAGCCCCAGCATTTT.

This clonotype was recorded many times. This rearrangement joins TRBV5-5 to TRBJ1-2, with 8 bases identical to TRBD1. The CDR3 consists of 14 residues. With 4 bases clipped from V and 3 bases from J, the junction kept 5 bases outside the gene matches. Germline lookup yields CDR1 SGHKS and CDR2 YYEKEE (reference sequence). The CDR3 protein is CASSAGTGDYGYTF. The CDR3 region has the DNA TGTGCCAGCAGCGCCGGGACAGGCGACTATGGCTACACCTTC. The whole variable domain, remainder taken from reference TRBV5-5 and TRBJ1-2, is DAGVTQSPTHLIKTRGQQVTLRCSPISGHKSVSWYQQVLGQGPQFIFQYYEKEERGRGNFPDRFSARQFPNYSSELNVNALLLGDSALYLCASSAGTGDYGYTFGSGTRLTVV.

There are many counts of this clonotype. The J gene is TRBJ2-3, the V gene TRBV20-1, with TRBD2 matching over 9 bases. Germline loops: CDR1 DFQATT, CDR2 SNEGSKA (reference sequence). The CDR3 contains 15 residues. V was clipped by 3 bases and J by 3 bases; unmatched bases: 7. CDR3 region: CSASDLAGRTDTQYF. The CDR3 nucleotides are TGCAGTGCTAGCGACCTAGCGGGGAGGACAGATACGCAGTATTTT.

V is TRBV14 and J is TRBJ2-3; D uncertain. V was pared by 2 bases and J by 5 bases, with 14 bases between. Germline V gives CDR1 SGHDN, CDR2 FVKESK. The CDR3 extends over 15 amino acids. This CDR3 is CASSQHALVGDTQYF. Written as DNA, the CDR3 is TGTGCCAGCAGCCAACACGCTCTGGTCGGAGATACGCAGTATTTT.

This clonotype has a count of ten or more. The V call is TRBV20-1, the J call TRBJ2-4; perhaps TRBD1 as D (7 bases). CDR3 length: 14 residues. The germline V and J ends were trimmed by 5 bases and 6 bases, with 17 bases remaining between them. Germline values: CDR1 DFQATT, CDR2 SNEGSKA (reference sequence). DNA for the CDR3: TGCAGTGCTGCTTGGCGGGACAGCTTAAACATTCAGTACTTC. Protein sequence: CSAAWRDSLNIQYF.

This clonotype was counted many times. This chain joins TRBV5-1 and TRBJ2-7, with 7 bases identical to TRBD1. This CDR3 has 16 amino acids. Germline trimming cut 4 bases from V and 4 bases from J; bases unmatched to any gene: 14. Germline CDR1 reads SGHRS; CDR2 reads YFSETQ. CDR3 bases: TGCGCCAGCAGCCCTGCACCACAGGGGTATAGTTACGAGCAGTACTTC. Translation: CASSPAPQGYSYEQYF.

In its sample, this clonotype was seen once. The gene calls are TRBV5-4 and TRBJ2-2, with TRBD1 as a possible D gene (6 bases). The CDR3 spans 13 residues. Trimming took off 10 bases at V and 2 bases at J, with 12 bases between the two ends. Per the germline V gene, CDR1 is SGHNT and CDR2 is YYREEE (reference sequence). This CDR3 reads CACMDSNTGELFF. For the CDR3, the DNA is TGTGCCTGCATGGACAGTAACACCGGGGAGCTGTTTTTT. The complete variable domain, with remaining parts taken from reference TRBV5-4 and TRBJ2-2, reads ETGVTQSPTHLIKTRGQQVTLRCSSQSGHNTVSWYQQALGQGPQFIFQYYREEENGRGNFPPRFSGLQFPNYSSELNVNALELDDSALYLCACMDSNTGELFFGEGSRLTVL.

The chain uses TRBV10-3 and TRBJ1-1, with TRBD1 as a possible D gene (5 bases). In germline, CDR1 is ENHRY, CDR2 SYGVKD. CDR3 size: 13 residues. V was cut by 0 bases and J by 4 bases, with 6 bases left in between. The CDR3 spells CAISESGGTEAFF. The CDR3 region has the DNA TGTGCCATCAGTGAGTCGGGGGGCACTGAAGCTTTCTTT.

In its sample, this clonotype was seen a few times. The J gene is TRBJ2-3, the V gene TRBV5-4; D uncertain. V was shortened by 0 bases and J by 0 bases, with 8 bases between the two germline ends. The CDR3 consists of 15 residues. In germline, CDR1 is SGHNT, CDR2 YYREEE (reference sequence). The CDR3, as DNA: TGTGCCAGCAGCTTGGAGGGCTTCAGCACAGATACGCAGTATTTT. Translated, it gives CASSLEGFSTDTQYF. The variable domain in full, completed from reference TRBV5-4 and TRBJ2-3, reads ETGVTQSPTHLIKTRGQQVTLRCSSQSGHNTVSWYQQALGQGPQFIFQYYREEENGRGNFPPRFSGLQFPNYSSELNVNALELDDSALYLCASSLEGFSTDTQYFGPGTRLTVL.

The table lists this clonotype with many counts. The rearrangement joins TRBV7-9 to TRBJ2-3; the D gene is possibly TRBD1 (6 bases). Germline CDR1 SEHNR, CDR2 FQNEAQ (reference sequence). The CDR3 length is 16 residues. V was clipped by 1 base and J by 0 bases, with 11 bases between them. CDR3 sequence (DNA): TGTGCCAGCAGCTTAGTTGAAGGGGGTAGCACAGATACGCAGTATTTT. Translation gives CASSLVEGGSTDTQYF.

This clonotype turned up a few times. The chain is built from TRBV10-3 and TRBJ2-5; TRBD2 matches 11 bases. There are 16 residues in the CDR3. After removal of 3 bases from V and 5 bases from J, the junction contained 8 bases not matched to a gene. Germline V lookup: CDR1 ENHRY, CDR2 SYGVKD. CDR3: CAISDLLAGGRETQYF. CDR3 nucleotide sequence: TGTGCCATCAGTGACCTTCTAGCGGGGGGCAGGGAGACCCAGTACTTC.